A selection of T cell receptor beta chains follows, all from one sample in a study of shared clonotypes between healthy human individuals. TCRdb's copy holds only in-frame clones and misses some; the assay was immunoSEQ multiplex PCR. There are roughly 500,000 clones in the sample; more than 75% occur only once, and about 12% lies in the top ten. Sequencing was performed on PBMCs. The receptors derive from a woman aged 35 to 49 in good health. Some clones in this sample may be carry-over from other donors' samples. Both conserved end residues are part of each CDR3. A D gene is named only where the DNA matches it firmly.

cdr3_aa: CASSPKDGRYNYGYTF
j_call: TRBJ1-2
d_call: NA
cdr3_length: 16
v_call: TRBV27

cdr3_aa: CASGSGSKQFF
j_call: TRBJ2-1
d_call: NA
cdr3_length: 11
v_call: TRBV28

cdr3_aa: CASSLGQGAAGYTF
j_call: TRBJ1-2
d_call: TRBD1
cdr3_length: 14
v_call: TRBV5-1

cdr3_aa: CATSKETTGGKTQYF
j_call: TRBJ2-5
d_call: NA
cdr3_length: 15
v_call: TRBV15

cdr3_aa: CASSLAGGSGAEQYF
j_call: NA
d_call: TRBD2
cdr3_length: 15
v_call: TRBV5-6

cdr3_aa: CASSLEGGGPNYEQYF
j_call: TRBJ2-7
d_call: NA
cdr3_length: 16
v_call: TRBV5-1

cdr3_aa: CASSLASRTNTGELFF
j_call: TRBJ2-2
d_call: NA
cdr3_length: 16
v_call: TRBV5-1

cdr3_aa: CASSEATGTAEEAFF
j_call: TRBJ1-1
d_call: NA
cdr3_length: 15
v_call: TRBV6-1

cdr3_aa: CASSVANMETQYF
j_call: TRBJ2-5
d_call: NA
cdr3_length: 13
v_call: TRBV9

cdr3_aa: CASSLGTKNTGELFF
j_call: TRBJ2-2
d_call: NA
cdr3_length: 15
v_call: TRBV5-5

cdr3_aa: CASSDSGRAGNEQFF
j_call: TRBJ2-1
d_call: TRBD2
cdr3_length: 15
v_call: TRBV5-6

cdr3_aa: CASSFEQHYGYTF
j_call: TRBJ1-2
d_call: NA
cdr3_length: 13
v_call: TRBV7-2

cdr3_aa: CASSFQSSYNEQFF
j_call: TRBJ2-1
d_call: NA
cdr3_length: 14
v_call: TRBV7-7

cdr3_aa: CASTIGPGTATNEKLFF
j_call: TRBJ1-4
d_call: NA
cdr3_length: 17
v_call: TRBV19

cdr3_aa: CASRVRGYNEKLFF
j_call: TRBJ1-4
d_call: NA
cdr3_length: 14
v_call: TRBV27

cdr3_aa: CASRRSAYEQYF
j_call: TRBJ2-7
d_call: NA
cdr3_length: 12
v_call: TRBV6-5

cdr3_aa: CASSDFSGTGDEKLFF
j_call: TRBJ1-4
d_call: TRBD1
cdr3_length: 16
v_call: TRBV7-9

cdr3_aa: CASSEAGVTDTQYF
j_call: TRBJ2-3
d_call: TRBD2
cdr3_length: 14
v_call: TRBV6-4

cdr3_aa: CASSLSERNGKLFF
j_call: TRBJ1-4
d_call: NA
cdr3_length: 14
v_call: TRBV28

cdr3_aa: CATSPGGADTQYF
j_call: TRBJ2-3
d_call: TRBD2
cdr3_length: 13
v_call: TRBV15

cdr3_aa: CASSARAGAGPFYGYTF
j_call: TRBJ1-2
d_call: NA
cdr3_length: 17
v_call: TRBV11-1

cdr3_aa: CASRQIHRSGTSGRGEYF
j_call: TRBJ2-3
d_call: TRBD2
cdr3_length: 18
v_call: TRBV11-2

cdr3_aa: CASAPGVQETQYF
j_call: TRBJ2-5
d_call: NA
cdr3_length: 13
v_call: TRBV11-2

cdr3_aa: CAISESRGGLAGVDEQFF
j_call: TRBJ2-1
d_call: TRBD2
cdr3_length: 18
v_call: TRBV10-3

cdr3_aa: CASSQAQGGYTF
j_call: TRBJ1-2
d_call: NA
cdr3_length: 12
v_call: TRBV4-2

cdr3_aa: CASRGSLNTGELFF
j_call: TRBJ2-2
d_call: NA
cdr3_length: 14
v_call: TRBV28

cdr3_aa: CASSPPASGRASDTQYF
j_call: TRBJ2-3
d_call: TRBD2
cdr3_length: 17
v_call: TRBV5-1

cdr3_aa: CASSLSGRGPGANVLTF
j_call: TRBJ2-6
d_call: TRBD1
cdr3_length: 17
v_call: TRBV28

cdr3_aa: CASSSLAGGMGGETQYF
j_call: TRBJ2-5
d_call: TRBD2
cdr3_length: 17
v_call: TRBV5-4

cdr3_aa: CASSLGAGQTEAFF
j_call: TRBJ1-1
d_call: TRBD1
cdr3_length: 14
v_call: TRBV5-4

cdr3_aa: CASSPSSHRGSAGELFF
j_call: TRBJ2-2
d_call: TRBD1
cdr3_length: 17
v_call: TRBV11-2

cdr3_aa: CASSPLFRAAVDYGYTF
j_call: TRBJ1-2
d_call: NA
cdr3_length: 17
v_call: TRBV18

cdr3_aa: CASSQGIGVNYGYTF
j_call: TRBJ1-2
d_call: NA
cdr3_length: 15
v_call: TRBV14

cdr3_aa: CASSPQQGGNQPQHF
j_call: TRBJ1-5
d_call: TRBD1
cdr3_length: 15
v_call: TRBV27

cdr3_aa: CASSQDTLGQRFTNNEQFF
j_call: TRBJ2-1
d_call: TRBD1
cdr3_length: 19
v_call: TRBV4-2

cdr3_aa: CASSSQLNTEAFF
j_call: TRBJ1-1
d_call: NA
cdr3_length: 13
v_call: TRBV11-2

cdr3_aa: CASSLEWTSGWNEQFF
j_call: TRBJ2-1
d_call: TRBD2
cdr3_length: 16
v_call: TRBV7-8

cdr3_aa: CASSHRVWKDGYTF
j_call: TRBJ1-2
d_call: NA
cdr3_length: 14
v_call: TRBV7-2

cdr3_aa: CASRPSRGGNEQFF
j_call: TRBJ2-1
d_call: NA
cdr3_length: 14
v_call: TRBV6-1

cdr3_aa: CASSSHPPDTNTEAFF
j_call: TRBJ1-1
d_call: NA
cdr3_length: 16
v_call: TRBV18

cdr3_aa: CAARGAGEEKLFF
j_call: TRBJ1-4
d_call: NA
cdr3_length: 13
v_call: TRBV30

cdr3_aa: CASSRDRVEAFF
j_call: TRBJ1-1
d_call: TRBD1
cdr3_length: 12
v_call: TRBV7-9

cdr3_aa: CASRDYNEQFF
j_call: TRBJ2-1
d_call: NA
cdr3_length: 11
v_call: TRBV19

cdr3_aa: CASSAGLAKVEQFF
j_call: TRBJ2-1
d_call: TRBD2
cdr3_length: 14
v_call: TRBV9

cdr3_aa: CATQGDGADTQYF
j_call: TRBJ2-3
d_call: TRBD1
cdr3_length: 13
v_call: TRBV15

cdr3_aa: CASSVYEGTLEDEQFF
j_call: TRBJ2-1
d_call: NA
cdr3_length: 16
v_call: TRBV9

cdr3_aa: CASSSSTPDTQYF
j_call: TRBJ2-3
d_call: NA
cdr3_length: 13
v_call: TRBV2

cdr3_aa: CASSRTGVRIEQYF
j_call: TRBJ2-7
d_call: TRBD1
cdr3_length: 14
v_call: TRBV6-1

cdr3_aa: CSVEVGAGEQYF
j_call: TRBJ2-7
d_call: NA
cdr3_length: 12
v_call: TRBV29-1

cdr3_aa: CASSPRPQGRGTGEQYF
j_call: TRBJ2-7
d_call: NA
cdr3_length: 17
v_call: TRBV9

cdr3_aa: CAWSAGLREKLFF
j_call: TRBJ1-4
d_call: NA
cdr3_length: 13
v_call: TRBV30

cdr3_aa: CASSETDTYEQYF
j_call: TRBJ2-7
d_call: NA
cdr3_length: 13
v_call: TRBV10-1

cdr3_aa: CASSEVLSKVYEQYF
j_call: TRBJ2-7
d_call: NA
cdr3_length: 15
v_call: TRBV10-2

cdr3_aa: CASSRDNGNEKLFF
j_call: TRBJ1-4
d_call: NA
cdr3_length: 14
v_call: TRBV18

cdr3_aa: CASSLEGQWTYNEQFF
j_call: TRBJ2-1
d_call: NA
cdr3_length: 16
v_call: TRBV5-1

cdr3_aa: CASSPKEREGRYEQYF
j_call: TRBJ2-7
d_call: TRBD2
cdr3_length: 16
v_call: TRBV7-3

cdr3_aa: CASSLGGSGSYNEQFF
j_call: TRBJ2-1
d_call: NA
cdr3_length: 16
v_call: TRBV5-1

cdr3_aa: CASSPGVTGANVLTF
j_call: TRBJ2-6
d_call: NA
cdr3_length: 15
v_call: TRBV18

cdr3_aa: CSVEDGAPADTQYF
j_call: TRBJ2-3
d_call: NA
cdr3_length: 14
v_call: TRBV29-1